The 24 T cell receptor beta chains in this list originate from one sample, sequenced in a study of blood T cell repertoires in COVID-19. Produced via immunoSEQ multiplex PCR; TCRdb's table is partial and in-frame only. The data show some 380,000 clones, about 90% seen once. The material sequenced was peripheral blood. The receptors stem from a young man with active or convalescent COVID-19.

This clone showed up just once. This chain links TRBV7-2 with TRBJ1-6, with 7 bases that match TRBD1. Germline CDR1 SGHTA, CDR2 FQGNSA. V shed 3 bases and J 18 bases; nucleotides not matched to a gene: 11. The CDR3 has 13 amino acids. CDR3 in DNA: TGTGCCAGCAGCTTGGAGGGACAGAAGACTCCCCACTTT. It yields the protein CASSLEGQKTPHF. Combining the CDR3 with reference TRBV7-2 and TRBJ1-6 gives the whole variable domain GAGVSQSPSNKVTEKGKDVELRCDPISGHTALYWYRQSLGQGLEFLIYFQGNSAPDKSGLPSDRFSAERTGGSVSTLTIQRTQQEDSAVYLCASSLEGQKTPHFGNGTRLTVT.

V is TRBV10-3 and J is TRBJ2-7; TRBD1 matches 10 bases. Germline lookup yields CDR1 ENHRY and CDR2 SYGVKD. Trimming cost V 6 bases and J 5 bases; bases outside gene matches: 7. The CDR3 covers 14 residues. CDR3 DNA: TGTGCCATCAGGGCGACAGGGGGCCAGAACGAGCAGTACTTC. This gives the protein CAIRATGGQNEQYF.

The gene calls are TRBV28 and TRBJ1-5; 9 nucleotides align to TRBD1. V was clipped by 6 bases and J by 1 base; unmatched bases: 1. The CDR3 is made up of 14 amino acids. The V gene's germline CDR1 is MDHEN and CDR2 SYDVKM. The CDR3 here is CASSGQGSNQPQHF. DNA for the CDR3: TGTGCCAGCAGCGGACAGGGGAGCAATCAGCCCCAGCATTTT.

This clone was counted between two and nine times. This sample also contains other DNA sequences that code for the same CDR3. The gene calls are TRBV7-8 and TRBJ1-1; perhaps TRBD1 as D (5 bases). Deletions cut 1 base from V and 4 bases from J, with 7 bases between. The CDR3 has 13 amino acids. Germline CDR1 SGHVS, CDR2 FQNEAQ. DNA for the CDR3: TGTGCCAGCAGCTTAGATCAGGGCACTGAAGCTTTCTTT. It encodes CASSLDQGTEAFF.

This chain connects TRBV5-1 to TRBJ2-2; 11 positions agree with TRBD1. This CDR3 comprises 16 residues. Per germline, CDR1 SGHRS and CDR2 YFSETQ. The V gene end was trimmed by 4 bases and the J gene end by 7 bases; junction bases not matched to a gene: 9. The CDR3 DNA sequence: TGCGCCAGCAGCATAGGACAGGGGGCGCTTAGCGGGGAGCTGTTTTTT. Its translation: CASSIGQGALSGELFF.

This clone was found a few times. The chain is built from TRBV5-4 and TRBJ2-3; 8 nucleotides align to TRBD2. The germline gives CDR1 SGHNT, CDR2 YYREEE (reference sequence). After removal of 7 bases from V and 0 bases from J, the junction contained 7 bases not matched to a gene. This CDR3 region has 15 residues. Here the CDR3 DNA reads TGTGCCAGCGAAACGGGAGGGTCTAGCACAGATACGCAGTATTTT. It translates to CASETGGSSTDTQYF.

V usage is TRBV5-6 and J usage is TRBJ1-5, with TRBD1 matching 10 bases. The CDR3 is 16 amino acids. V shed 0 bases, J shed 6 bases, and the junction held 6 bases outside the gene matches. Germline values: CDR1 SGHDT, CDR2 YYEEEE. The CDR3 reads CASSLASTGGIQPQHF. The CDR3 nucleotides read TGTGCCAGCAGCTTGGCCTCGACAGGGGGCATTCAGCCCCAGCATTTT.

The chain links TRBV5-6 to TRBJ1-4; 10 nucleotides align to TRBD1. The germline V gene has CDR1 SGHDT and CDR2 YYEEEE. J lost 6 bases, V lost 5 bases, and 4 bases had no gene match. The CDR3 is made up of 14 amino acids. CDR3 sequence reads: CASRRTGGDEKLFF. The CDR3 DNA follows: TGTGCCAGCAGACGGACAGGGGGAGATGAAAAACTGTTTTTT.

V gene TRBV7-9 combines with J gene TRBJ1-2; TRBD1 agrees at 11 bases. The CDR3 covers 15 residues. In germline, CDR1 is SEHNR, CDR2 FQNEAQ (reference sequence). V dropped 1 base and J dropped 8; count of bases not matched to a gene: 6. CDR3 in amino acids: CASSLDADRGPGYTF. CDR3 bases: TGTGCCAGCAGCTTAGATGCGGACAGGGGGCCCGGCTACACCTTC.

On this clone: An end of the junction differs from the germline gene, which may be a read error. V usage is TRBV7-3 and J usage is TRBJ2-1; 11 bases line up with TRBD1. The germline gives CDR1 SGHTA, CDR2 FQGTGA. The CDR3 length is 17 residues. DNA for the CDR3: TGTGCCAGCAGCATAACCGGGACAGGGGGTTCCTACAATGAGCAGTTCTTC. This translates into CASSITGTGGSYNEQFF.

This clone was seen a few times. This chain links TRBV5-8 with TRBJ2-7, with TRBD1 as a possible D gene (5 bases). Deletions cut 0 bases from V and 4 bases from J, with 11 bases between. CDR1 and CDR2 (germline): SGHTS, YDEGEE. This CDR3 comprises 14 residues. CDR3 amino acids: CASSLGGRAYEQYF. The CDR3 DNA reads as TGTGCCAGCAGCTTGGGGGGCAGGGCTTACGAGCAGTACTTC.

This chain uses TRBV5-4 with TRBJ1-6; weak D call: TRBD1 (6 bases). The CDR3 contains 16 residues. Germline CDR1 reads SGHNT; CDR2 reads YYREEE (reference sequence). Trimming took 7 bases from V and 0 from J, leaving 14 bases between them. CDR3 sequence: CASQTGPSSYNSPLHF. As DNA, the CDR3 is TGTGCCAGCCAAACAGGGCCGAGCTCCTATAATTCACCCCTCCACTTT.

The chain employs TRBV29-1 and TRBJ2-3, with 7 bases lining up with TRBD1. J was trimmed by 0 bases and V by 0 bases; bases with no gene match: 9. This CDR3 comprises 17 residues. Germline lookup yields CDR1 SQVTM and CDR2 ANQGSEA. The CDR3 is CSVEDFLGTASTDTQYF. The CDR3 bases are TGCAGCGTTGAAGATTTCTTAGGGACAGCGAGCACAGATACGCAGTATTTT.

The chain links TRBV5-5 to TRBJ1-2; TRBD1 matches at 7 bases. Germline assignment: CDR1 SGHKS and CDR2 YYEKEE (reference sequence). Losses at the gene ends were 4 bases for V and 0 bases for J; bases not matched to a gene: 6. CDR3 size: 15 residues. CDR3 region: CASSHDRVTNYGYTF. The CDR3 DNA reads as TGTGCCAGCAGCCATGACAGGGTGACTAACTATGGCTACACCTTC.

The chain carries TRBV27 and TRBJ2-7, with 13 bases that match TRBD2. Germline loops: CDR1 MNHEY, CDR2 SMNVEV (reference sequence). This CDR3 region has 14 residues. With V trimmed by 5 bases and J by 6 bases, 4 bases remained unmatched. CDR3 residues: CASSPTSGGIEQYF. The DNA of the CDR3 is TGTGCCAGCAGTCCGACTAGCGGGGGGATCGAGCAGTACTTC.

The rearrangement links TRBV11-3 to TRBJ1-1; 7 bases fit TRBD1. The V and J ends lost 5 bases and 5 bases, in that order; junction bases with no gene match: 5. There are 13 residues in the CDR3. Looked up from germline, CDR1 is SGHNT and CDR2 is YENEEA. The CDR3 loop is CASSPGGATEAFF. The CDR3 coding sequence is TGTGCCAGCAGCCCAGGGGGAGCTACTGAAGCTTTCTTT.

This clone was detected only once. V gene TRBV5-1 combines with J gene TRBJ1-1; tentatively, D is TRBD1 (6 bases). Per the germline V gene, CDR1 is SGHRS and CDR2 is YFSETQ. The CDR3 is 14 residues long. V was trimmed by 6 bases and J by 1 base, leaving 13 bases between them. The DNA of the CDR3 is TGCGCCAGCATGGGGGCTACCACGAACACTGAAGCTTTCTTT. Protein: CASMGATTNTEAFF.

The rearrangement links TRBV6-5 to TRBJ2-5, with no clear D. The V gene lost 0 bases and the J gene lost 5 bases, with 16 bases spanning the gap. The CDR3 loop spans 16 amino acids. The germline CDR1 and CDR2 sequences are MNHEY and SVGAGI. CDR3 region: CASSYSWSPLRETQYF. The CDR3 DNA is TGTGCCAGCAGTTACTCGTGGTCCCCACTCAGGGAGACCCAGTACTTC.

CDR3 amino acids: CASSQGVAGVSSYNSPLHF. In DNA, the CDR3 is TGTGCCAGCAGCCAAGGGGTGGCAGGCGTCAGCTCCTATAATTCACCCCTCCACTTT. This chain joins TRBV4-2 and TRBJ1-6; no clear D. Germline V gene sequence: CDR1 LGHNA, CDR2 YNFKEQ. The CDR3 sequence is 19 residues long. Trimming left V 1 base short and J 0 bases short, with 16 bases between.

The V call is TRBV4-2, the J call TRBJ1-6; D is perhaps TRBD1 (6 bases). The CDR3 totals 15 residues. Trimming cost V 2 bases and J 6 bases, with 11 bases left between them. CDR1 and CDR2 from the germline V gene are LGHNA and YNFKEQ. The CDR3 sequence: CASSQIQGPNSPLHF. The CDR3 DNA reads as TGTGCCAGCAGCCAAATACAGGGCCCTAATTCACCCCTCCACTTT.

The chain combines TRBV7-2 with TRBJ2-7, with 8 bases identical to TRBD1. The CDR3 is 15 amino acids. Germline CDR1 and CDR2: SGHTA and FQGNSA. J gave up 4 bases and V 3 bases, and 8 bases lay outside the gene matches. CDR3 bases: TGTGCCAGCAGCTTCGAGAGGACAGGGTTATACGAGCAGTACTTC. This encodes CASSFERTGLYEQYF.

The CDR3 protein is CASSSNQVTYGYTF. CDR3 in DNA: TGCGCCAGCAGCTCAAATCAGGTTACTTATGGCTACACCTTC. V and J are TRBV5-1 and TRBJ1-2; no reliable D call. V was cut by 3 bases and J by 5 bases, with 14 bases left in between. This CDR3 comprises 14 residues. CDR1 SGHRS and CDR2 YFSETQ come from the germline V gene.

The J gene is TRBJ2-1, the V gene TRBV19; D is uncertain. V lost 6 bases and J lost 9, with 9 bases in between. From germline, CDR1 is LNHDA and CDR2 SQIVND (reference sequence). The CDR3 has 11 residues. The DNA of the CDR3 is TGTGCCAGTAGATACGGTGGTGAGCAGTTCTTC. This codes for CASRYGGEQFF.

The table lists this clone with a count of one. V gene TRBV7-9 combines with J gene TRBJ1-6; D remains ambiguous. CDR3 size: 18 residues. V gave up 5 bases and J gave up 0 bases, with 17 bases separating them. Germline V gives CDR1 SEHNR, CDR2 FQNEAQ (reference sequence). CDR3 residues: CASSPIFVSSSYNSPLHF. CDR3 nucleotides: TGTGCCAGCAGCCCTATTTTTGTTTCGAGCTCCTATAATTCACCCCTCCACTTT. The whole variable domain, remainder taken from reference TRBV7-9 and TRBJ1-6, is DTGVSQNPRHKITKRGQNVTFRCDPISEHNRLYWYRQTLGQGPEFLTYFQNEAQLEKSRLLSDRFSAERPKGSFSTLEIQRTEQGDSAMYLCASSPIFVSSSYNSPLHFGNGTRLTVT.